This TCR beta chain was captured in a study of blood T cell repertoires in COVID-19. Study in general: Collection of acute and convalescent COVID-19 samples took place in the United States, Italy and Spain. From T cells, B-cell-depleted T cells, or PBMCs came the material, which was cDNA or gDNA.

Patients at the Seattle site were enrolled during active infection and followed longitudinally. V gave up 6 bases and J gave up 4 bases; unmatched junction bases: 7. The CDR3 contains 15 residues. Germline loops: CDR1 SNHLY, CDR2 FYNNEI. As handled by the study authors: The authors estimated nucleated cell counts from reference gene primer amplification. The assay was immunoSEQ multiplex PCR, and TCRdb's table has in-frame clones only and misses some. V, J and clone size are those of that table, while D and trimming were read from the DNA. The profile shows fewer than 650,000 clones, about 89% of them singletons.

The clonotype was recovered from a woman aged 45 to 65 with COVID-19, enrolled during active disease. The sequenced material came from peripheral blood. The V gene is TRBV2, the J gene TRBJ2-2; TRBD2 matches 8 bases. CDR3 DNA: TGTGCCAGCAGGGGACTAGACCTGTTCACCGGGGAGCTGTTTTTT. It yields the protein CASRGLDLFTGELFF.